This TCR beta chain derives from a study of T cells in Graves' hyperthyroidism and ophthalmopathy. Under 3 months was the duration of disease in ophthalmopathy patients, who also had a Clinical Activity Score of at least 3 and a NOSPECS grade of at least 4. This clonotype showed up many times. Amplification yielded TCR beta CDR3 regions, with RNA transcripts as the source. The study used the HTBI primer set for a first-round RT-PCR of the TCR CDR3. Each CDR3 protein gets one entry after TCRdb re-called the multiplex PCR reads with MiXCR. The sample contains about 610,000 distinct CDR3 sequences, approximately 16% of which appear only once. Specimen: blood. The receptor was derived from a woman aged 40-49 years with Graves' ophthalmopathy.

CDR3 nucleotide sequence: TGTGCCAGCAGCTTACCCCGGACAGGGATCCTTGGCTACACCTTC. This translates into CASSLPRTGILGYTF. This chain connects TRBV11-2 to TRBJ1-2, with 8 positions matching TRBD1. V lost 2 bases to trimming and J lost 7 bases; unmatched junction nucleotides: 9. This CDR3 is built from 15 residues. Germline V gene lookup returns CDR1 SGHAT and CDR2 FQNNGV.